This record concerns one T cell receptor beta chain sequence. This record comes from a study of blood T cell repertoires in COVID-19. At the level of the study: T cells, B-cell-depleted T cells, or PBMCs supplied cDNA or gDNA.

Looked up from germline, CDR1 is MDHEN and CDR2 is SYDVKM. V was shortened by 2 bases and J by 6 bases, with 7 bases between the two germline ends. This CDR3 comprises 12 residues. Sequencing was performed with immunoSEQ multiplex PCR; in TCRdb, only in-frame clones are kept and a portion is missing. This sample yields 140,000 or so clones, of which 88% are seen a single time; over 9.5% belongs to the top ten. Sequenced input: peripheral blood. The chain employs TRBV28 and TRBJ2-5, with D unclear. This receptor was identified in a man aged 60-69 years with active or convalescent COVID-19. The CDR3 nucleotides are TGTGCCAGCAGTTTACAGGCAAAGACCCAGTACTTC. Amino acid sequence: CASSLQAKTQYF.